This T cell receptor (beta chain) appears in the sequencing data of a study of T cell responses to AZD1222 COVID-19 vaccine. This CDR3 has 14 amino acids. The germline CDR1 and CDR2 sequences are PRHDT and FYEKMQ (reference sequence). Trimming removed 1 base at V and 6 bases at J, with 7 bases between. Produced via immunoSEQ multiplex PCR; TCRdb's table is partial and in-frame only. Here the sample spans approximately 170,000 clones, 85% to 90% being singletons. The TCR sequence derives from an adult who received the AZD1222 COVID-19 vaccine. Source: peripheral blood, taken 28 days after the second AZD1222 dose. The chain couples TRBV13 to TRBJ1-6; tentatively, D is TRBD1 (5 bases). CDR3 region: CASSLDRINSPLHF. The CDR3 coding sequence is TGTGCCAGCAGCTTAGACAGGATTAATTCACCCCTCCACTTT.